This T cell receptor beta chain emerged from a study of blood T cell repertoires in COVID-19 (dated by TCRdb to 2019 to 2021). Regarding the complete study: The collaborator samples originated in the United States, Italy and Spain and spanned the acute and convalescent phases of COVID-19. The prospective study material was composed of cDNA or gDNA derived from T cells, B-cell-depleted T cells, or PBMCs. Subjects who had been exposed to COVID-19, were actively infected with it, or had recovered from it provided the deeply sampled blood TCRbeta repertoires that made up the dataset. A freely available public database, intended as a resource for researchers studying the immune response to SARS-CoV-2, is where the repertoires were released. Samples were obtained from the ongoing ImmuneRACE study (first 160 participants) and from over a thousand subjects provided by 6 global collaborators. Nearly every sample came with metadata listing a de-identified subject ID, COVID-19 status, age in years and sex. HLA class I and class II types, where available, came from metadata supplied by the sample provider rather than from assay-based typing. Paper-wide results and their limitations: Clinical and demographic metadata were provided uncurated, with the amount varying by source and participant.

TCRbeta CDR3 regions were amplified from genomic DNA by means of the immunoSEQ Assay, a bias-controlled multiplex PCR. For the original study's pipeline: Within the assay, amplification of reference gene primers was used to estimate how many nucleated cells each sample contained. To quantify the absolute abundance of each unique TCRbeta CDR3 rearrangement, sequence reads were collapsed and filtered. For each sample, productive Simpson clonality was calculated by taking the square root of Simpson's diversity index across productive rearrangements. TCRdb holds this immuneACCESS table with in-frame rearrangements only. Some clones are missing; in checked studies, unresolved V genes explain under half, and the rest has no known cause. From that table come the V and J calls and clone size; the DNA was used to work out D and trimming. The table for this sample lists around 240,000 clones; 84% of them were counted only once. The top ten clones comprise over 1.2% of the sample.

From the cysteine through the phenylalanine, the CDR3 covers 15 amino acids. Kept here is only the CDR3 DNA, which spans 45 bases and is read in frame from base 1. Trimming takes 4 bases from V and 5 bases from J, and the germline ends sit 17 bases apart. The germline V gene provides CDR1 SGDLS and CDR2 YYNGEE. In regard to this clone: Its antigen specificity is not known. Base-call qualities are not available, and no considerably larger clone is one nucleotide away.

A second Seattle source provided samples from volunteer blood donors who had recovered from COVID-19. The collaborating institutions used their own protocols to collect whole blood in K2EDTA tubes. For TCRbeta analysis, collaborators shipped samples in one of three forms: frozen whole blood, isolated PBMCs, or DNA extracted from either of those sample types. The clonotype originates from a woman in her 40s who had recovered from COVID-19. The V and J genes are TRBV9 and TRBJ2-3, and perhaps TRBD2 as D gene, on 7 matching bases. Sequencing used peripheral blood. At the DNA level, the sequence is TGTGCCAGCAGCCCGAGGGGGGGCGAAGGAGATACGCAGTATTTT. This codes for CASSPRGGEGDTQYF.